Here is one TCR beta chain with its context. Its antigen is not identified. The CDR3 has 17 residues. Trimming at V came to 3 bases and at J to 0 bases, leaving 7 bases not matched to a gene. Germline V gene data show CDR1 as LGHDT and CDR2 as YNNKEL (reference sequence). Via MiXCR, TCRdb re-called the PCR reads, giving one row per CDR3 protein. The data contain about 8,300 distinct CDR3 sequences, around 31% of them singletons. These data are taken from a study of molecular identifiers for immune sequencing clone quantification. Regarding the study as a whole: Highly expanded clone sizes could be underestimated by identical TCR molecules that share a barcode.

V usage is TRBV3-1 and J usage is TRBJ2-4, with 8 bases lining up with TRBD1. Source material: naive CD8+ T cells from blood, with Jurkat cell RNA spiked in. This sample's subset: FACS-sorted CD8+CD4-CCR7+CD45RA+ naive T cells. The sequence was collected from a human donor in good health. Some libraries in this study had Jurkat cell RNA spiked in. CDR3 amino acids: CASSHAGTGVAKNIQYF. The CDR3 coding sequence is TGTGCCAGCAGCCACGCGGGGACAGGAGTAGCCAAAAACATTCAGTACTTC.